The entry below describes one T cell receptor beta chain. Its cognate antigen is unknown. Germline V gene lookup returns CDR1 SNHLY and CDR2 FYNNEI. Trimming took off 4 bases at V and 4 bases at J, with 11 bases between the two ends. This CDR3 has 14 amino acids. This entry belongs to a study of cytomegalovirus exposure and HLA in healthy donors. Study information: Assignment to the Caucasian-associated ancestry cluster applied to more than 75% of the 350 to 500 genotyped donors.

The donors, nominally healthy at sampling, likely had unrecorded immune exposures. Amplification used 60 Vbeta primers and 13 Jbeta primers. The protocol was immunoSEQ multiplex PCR, while the TCRdb copy is restricted to in-frame clones and leaves out a portion. The sample contains under 200,000 clones, around 79% of which appear only once. Notes on the study in general: The Asian-associated ancestry cluster reportedly had fewer N-insertions than the approximately 690-donor mean in a later analysis.

Input material: PBMCs. The source of this sequence is a woman in her 50s in good health and CMV-seronegative. The genes are TRBV2 and TRBJ2-1, with a possible D match to TRBD2 (5 bases). The CDR3 sequence is CASSGSSRYNEQFF. Here the CDR3 DNA reads TGTGCCAGCAGTGGGTCTAGCAGATACAATGAGCAGTTCTTC.